The present entry profiles one T cell receptor (beta chain) with its context. No antigen is known for it. Per-base quality was not reported, and no clone a single base away is much larger than it. V and J are truncated by 2 bases and 3 bases respectively, leaving an intervening sequence of 8 bases. CDR1 MGHRA and CDR2 YSYEKL were looked up in the germline V gene. The CDR3, cysteine through phenylalanine, is 14 amino acids long. CDR3 DNA is the only sequence kept; it has 42 bases, read in frame from the first base. Libraries were made using 5' RACE. Sequencing was performed on an Illumina HiSeq 2500. A second 7 to 11 cycle PCR used a sample-barcoded 5' primer and a J-beta primer mix. A template-switch 5' adaptor carrying 12 random nucleotides introduced a unique molecular identifier onto each TCR beta cDNA molecule. Each sample yielded at least 2.5 million CDR3-containing paired-end reads. First-strand cDNA synthesis was performed from all RNA using the Mint cDNA synthesis kit, with priming by a TRBC-specific oligonucleotide. After uracil-DNA glycosylase treatment, a first 18-cycle PCR used universal primers M1SS and BC2_uni_R on all cDNA. Under the source paper's analysis protocol: Each sample was normalized by randomly selecting 1 million high-quality reads, each carrying a distinct molecular identifier. Instead of being binned into consensus sequences, reads that shared molecular identifiers were thrown out. CDR3 identification, clonotype clustering and error correction used MiTCR with a Q25 quality threshold and the strictest error-elimination algorithm. A nonparametric unseen species model with Euler transformation was used to estimate lower-bound total TCR beta diversity. TCRdb ran its own pipeline on the public reads, namely fastp trimming at Q25 and MiXCR clone calling, and kept in-frame beta chains. Each CDR3 protein appears once, grouped with its most common genes and DNA. For this entry, the V and J calls and clone size follow TCRdb and not the study's own pipeline. The sample table records 600,000 to 650,000 distinct CDR3 sequences; roughly 50% of these occur just once. The ten largest make up more than 35% of the sample.

This entry is derived from a study of blood T cells in healthy people across ages (dated by TCRdb to between 2015 and 2016). Study-wide context: Template switching captured roughly one uniquely barcoded TCR beta cDNA molecule per two T cells in model experiments. Age-related changes in TCR beta repertoire diversity were measured in the study by deep sequencing normalized with unique cDNA molecular identifiers. The donors were split into four age groups: young (average 16 years), middle-aged (more than 35), aged (around 67) and long-lived (under 85). To avoid experimental bias, donors of different ages were spread randomly across the sequencing lanes. For two donors (one aged 18 to 30 and one aged 80 or older), the study analyzed two additional independent replicas of 1 million unique cDNA reads from the same blood draw.

The donors were 40 or so Caucasian individuals from Russia, aged 6 to 90 years, who were systemically healthy. Around 10 milliliters of peripheral blood were drawn from each donor into EDTA-treated Vacutainer tubes. PBMCs were isolated by Ficoll-Paque density-gradient centrifugation, with at least 7 million obtained per sample. Trizol reagent was used to extract total RNA from PBMCs, with at least 5.5 micrograms per sample. For every donor, an aliquot of PBMCs went through flow cytometry to measure the percentages of naive CD45RAhigh/CD27high T cells. Study-wide findings and limitations: A strong correlation was found between observed TCR beta diversity and the percentage of naive T cells measured by flow cytometry. As age increased, observed TCR beta diversity per million T cells dropped in a roughly linear way, and a significant reduction was already evident by age 40. Because profiling used bulk unsorted PBMCs, naive and antigen-experienced compartments could not be compared conclusively. Total diversity estimates from one million sequenced T cells were considered lower bounds and underestimates. Because the CMV infection status of the donors was unknown, age-related changes in expanded clonotypes may potentially have been confounded. The long-lived group showed more naive CD4+ T cells, fewer expanded clones and increased TCR diversity than the aged group, suggesting age selection.

Sequencing was performed on blood. The rearranged segments are TRBV4-1 and TRBJ2-1, with the D gene not confidently named. This clonotype originated in a man aged 55 to 70 in good health. The CDR3 corresponds to CASSQSELYNEQFF. The DNA sequence is as follows: TGCGCCAGCAGCCAATCGGAACTCTACAATGAGCAGTTCTTC.